This T cell receptor beta chain was obtained from a study of coeliac disease. Overall study context: High-resolution HLA typing was lacking; TRBV7-2 bias was queried instead. General study findings and limits: Largely private TRB repertoires meant most sequences were sample-unique.

Assay: immunoSEQ multiplex PCR; the TCRdb copy retains only in-frame clones and omits some. The table records 3,500 to 4,500 clones, 62% of them present only once. The germline V gene encodes CDR1 MNHNS and CDR2 SASEGT. This CDR3 spans 14 amino acids. V lost 7 bases, J lost 0 bases, and 9 bases lay in between. As concerns this clone: Its specificity is unknown.

Sample: intraepithelial lymphocytes from the gut. The chain joins TRBV6-1 to TRBJ2-2; D is undetermined. This TCR was recovered from a woman aged 18-35 years with active celiac disease. DNA for the CDR3: TGTGCCAGCAAACTGGTGACGAACACCGGGGAGCTGTTTTTT. Translated: CASKLVTNTGELFF.